This T cell receptor (beta chain) came from a study of blood T cell repertoires in COVID-19. The overall study: Collection of acute and convalescent COVID-19 samples took place in the United States, Italy and Spain. PBMCs, B-cell-depleted T cells, or T cells provided the cDNA or gDNA that made up the material.

CDR1 SGHDT and CDR2 YYEEEE come from the germline V gene. Trimming cost V 4 bases and J 7 bases, with 21 bases left between them. This CDR3 spans 16 amino acids. In its sample, this clone was seen once. As handled by the study authors: Amplified reference gene primers provided the basis for estimating nucleated cell counts. TCRdb's table, derived via immunoSEQ multiplex PCR, lists solely in-frame clones and lacks some. Clonal size and the V and J genes are those of that table, whereas D and trimming came from the DNA. The table includes approximately 290,000 clones, approximately 84% detected once. Seattle cases were enrolled at active infection and followed longitudinally.

V usage is TRBV5-6 and J usage is TRBJ1-5; D not certain. The TCR originated in a person aged 65 to 85 with COVID-19, enrolled during active disease. Material for sequencing was peripheral blood. The CDR3 bases are TGTGCCAGCAGCCTGGCCTACGGGAGGTCGGGACAGCCCCAGCATTTT. Its translation: CASSLAYGRSGQPQHF.